This T cell receptor (beta chain) was documented in a study of blood T cell repertoires in COVID-19. Study-level information: T cells, B-cell-depleted T cells, or PBMCs provided the cDNA or gDNA that served as material.

CDR1 is SEHNR, CDR2 FQNEAQ, per germline (reference sequence). The CDR3 has 14 amino acids. V was trimmed by 4 bases and J by 1 base, leaving 10 bases between them. Per the original data handling: Counts of nucleated cells, estimated from reference gene primer amplification, were obtained. Produced via immunoSEQ multiplex PCR; TCRdb's table is partial and in-frame only. V and J calls and clone size come straight from that table; D and trimming were deduced from the DNA. There are under 250,000 clones in the sample; roughly 85% occur only once, and 9.1% lies in the top ten. Cohort assignment relied on participant-reported clinical history.

This chain connects TRBV7-9 to TRBJ1-2; D is unclear. The sequence derives from a woman aged 45-65 years with acute COVID-19. Sequenced: PBMCs or T cells enriched from blood (not recorded which). CDR3 nucleotides: TGTGCCAGCAGCTCAGGACTGCATAACTATGGCTACACCTTC. Amino acid sequence: CASSSGLHNYGYTF. The entire variable domain, with the rest obtained from reference TRBV7-9 and TRBJ1-2, is as follows: DTGVSQNPRHKITKRGQNVTFRCDPISEHNRLYWYRQTLGQGPEFLTYFQNEAQLEKSRLLSDRFSAERPKGSFSTLEIQRTEQGDSAMYLCASSSGLHNYGYTFGSGTRLTVV.